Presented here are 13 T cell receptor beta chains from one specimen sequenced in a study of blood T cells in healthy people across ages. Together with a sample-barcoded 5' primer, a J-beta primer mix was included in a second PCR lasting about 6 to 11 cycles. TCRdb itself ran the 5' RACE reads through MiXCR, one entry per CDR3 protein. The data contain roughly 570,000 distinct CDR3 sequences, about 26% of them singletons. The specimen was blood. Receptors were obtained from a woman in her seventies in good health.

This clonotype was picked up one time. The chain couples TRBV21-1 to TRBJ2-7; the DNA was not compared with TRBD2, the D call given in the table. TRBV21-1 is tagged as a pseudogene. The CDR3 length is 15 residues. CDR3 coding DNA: TGTGCCAGCAGCAAAGCCGGGACTTGCTCCTACGAGCAGTACTTC. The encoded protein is CASSKAGTCSYEQYF.

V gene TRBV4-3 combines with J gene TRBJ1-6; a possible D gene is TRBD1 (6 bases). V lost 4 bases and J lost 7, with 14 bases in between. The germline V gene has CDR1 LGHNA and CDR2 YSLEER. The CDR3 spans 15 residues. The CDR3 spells CASSLLGGSNSPLHF. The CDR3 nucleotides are TGCGCCAGCAGCCTCTTAGGGGGGTCGAATTCACCCCTCCACTTT.

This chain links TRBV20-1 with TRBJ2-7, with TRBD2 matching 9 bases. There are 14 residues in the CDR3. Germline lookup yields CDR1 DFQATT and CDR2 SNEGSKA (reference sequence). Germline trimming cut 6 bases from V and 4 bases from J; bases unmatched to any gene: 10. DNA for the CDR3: TGCAGTGCAGAACCGGGACTAGCTAGTTACGAGCAGTACTTC. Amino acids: CSAEPGLASYEQYF.

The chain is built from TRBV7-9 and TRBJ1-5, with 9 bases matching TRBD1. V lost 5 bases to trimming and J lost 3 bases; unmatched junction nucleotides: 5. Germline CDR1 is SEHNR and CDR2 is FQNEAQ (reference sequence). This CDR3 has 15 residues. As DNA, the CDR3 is TGTGCCAGCAGCCCACGGGACAGGGACAATCAGCCCCAGCATTTT. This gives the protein CASSPRDRDNQPQHF.

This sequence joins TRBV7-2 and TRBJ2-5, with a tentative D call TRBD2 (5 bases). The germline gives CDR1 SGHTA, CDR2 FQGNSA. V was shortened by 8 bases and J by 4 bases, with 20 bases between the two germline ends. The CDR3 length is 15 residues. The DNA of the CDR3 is TGTGCCAGCGGACCAGGAGGTCCCCTGATAGAGACCCAGTACTTC. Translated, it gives CASGPGGPLIETQYF.

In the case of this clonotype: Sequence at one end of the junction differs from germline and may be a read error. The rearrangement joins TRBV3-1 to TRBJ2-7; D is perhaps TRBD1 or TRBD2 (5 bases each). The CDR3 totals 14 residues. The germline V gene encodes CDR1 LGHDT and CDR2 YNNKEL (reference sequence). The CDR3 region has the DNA TGTTCCAGCAGCCAAGGGACCGAGGGCGACGAGCAGTACTTC. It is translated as CSSSQGTEGDEQYF.

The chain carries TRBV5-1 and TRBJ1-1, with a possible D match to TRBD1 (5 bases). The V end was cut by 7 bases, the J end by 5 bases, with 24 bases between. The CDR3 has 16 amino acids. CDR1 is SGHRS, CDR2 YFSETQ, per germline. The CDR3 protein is CASYVDRGGSGTEAFF. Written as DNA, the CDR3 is TGCGCCAGCTACGTGGACCGGGGCGGGAGTGGAACTGAAGCTTTCTTT. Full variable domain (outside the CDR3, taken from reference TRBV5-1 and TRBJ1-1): KAGVTQTPRYLIKTRGQQVTLSCSPISGHRSVSWYQQTPGQGLQFLFEYFSETQRNKGNFPGRFSGRQFSNSRSEMNVSTLELGDSALYLCASYVDRGGSGTEAFFGQGTRLTVV.

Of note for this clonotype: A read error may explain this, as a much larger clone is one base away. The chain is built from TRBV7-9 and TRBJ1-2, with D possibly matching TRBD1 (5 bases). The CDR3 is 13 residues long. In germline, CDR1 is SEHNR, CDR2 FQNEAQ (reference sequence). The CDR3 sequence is CASSWGVLYGNTF. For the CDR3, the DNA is TGTGCCAGCAGCTGGGGGGTCCTCTATGGCAACACCTTC.

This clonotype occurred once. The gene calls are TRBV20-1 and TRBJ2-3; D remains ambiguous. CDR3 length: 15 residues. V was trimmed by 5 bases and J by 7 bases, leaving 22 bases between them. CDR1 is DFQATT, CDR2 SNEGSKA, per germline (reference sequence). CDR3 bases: TGCAGTGCTCACCCAAGACTTGCCGCTATGAATACGCAGTATTTT. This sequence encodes CSAHPRLAAMNTQYF.

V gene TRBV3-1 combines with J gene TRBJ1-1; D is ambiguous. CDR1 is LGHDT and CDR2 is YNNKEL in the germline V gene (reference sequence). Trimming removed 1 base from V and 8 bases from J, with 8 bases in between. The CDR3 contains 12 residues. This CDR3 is CASSQVLGEAFF. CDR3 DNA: TGTGCCAGCAGCCAAGTTTTGGGCGAAGCTTTCTTT.

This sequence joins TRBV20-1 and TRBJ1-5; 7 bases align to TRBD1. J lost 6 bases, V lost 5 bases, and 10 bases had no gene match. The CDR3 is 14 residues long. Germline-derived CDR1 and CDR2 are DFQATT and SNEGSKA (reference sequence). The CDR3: CSALDRVVGQPQHF. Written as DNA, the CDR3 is TGCAGTGCTCTTGACAGGGTGGTGGGTCAGCCCCAGCATTTT.

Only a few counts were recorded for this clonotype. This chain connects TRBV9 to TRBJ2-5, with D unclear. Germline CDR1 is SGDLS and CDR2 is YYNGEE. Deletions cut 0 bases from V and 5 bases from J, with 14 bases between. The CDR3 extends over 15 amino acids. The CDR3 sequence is CASSVAGNRRETQYF. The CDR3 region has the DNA TGTGCCAGCAGCGTAGCTGGGAATCGCAGGGAGACCCAGTACTTC.

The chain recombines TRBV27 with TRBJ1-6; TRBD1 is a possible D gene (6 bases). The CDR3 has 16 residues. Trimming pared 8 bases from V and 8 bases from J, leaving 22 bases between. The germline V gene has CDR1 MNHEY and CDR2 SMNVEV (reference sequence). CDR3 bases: TGTGCCAGCTCCTCTACAGGGATTGTGAAGGATTCACCCCTCCACTTT. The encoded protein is CASSSTGIVKDSPLHF.